Listed below are T cell receptor beta chains from one sample, sequenced in a study of blood T cell repertoires in COVID-19. Libraries were prepared by immunoSEQ multiplex PCR; TCRdb keeps only in-frame clonotypes and omits some of them. The sample consists of about 410,000 clones, approximately 90% of them appearing once. Sequenced material: peripheral blood. The receptors originated from a woman aged 40 to 50 with COVID-19, enrolled during active disease. The CDR3 runs from the conserved cysteine through the conserved F or W. The D gene is left open where the match is weak. Some rows mark clone size as missing; the rest say once, few, many or name a class of expanded clone.

D gene,V gene,clone size,J gene,CDR3 DNA,CDR3 protein
TRBD2,TRBV27,.,TRBJ2-7,TGTGCCAGCAGTTTAGGCGGGAGGGCCTACGAGCAGTACTTC,CASSLGGRAYEQYF
.,TRBV5-4,.,TRBJ2-7,TGTGCCAGCAGCTTGGCGGGCTCCTACGAGCAGTACTTC,CASSLAGSYEQYF
.,TRBV3-1/TRBV3-2,.,TRBJ2-2,TGTGCCAGCAGCTACAGACAGGACACCGGGGAGCTGTTTTTT,CASSYRQDTGELFF
.,TRBV7-9,.,TRBJ1-3,TGTGCCAGCAGCCCCCCGGTCGGAAACACCATATATTTT,CASSPPVGNTIYF
TRBD2,TRBV5-1,.,TRBJ2-1,TGCGCCAGCAGCTCCGGGACTAGGTACAATGAGCAGTTCTTC,CASSSGTRYNEQFF
.,TRBV6-2/TRBV6-3,.,TRBJ1-3,TGTGCCAGCAGCTCCGGGATGTTTGGAAACACCATATATTTT,CASSSGMFGNTIYF
TRBD1,TRBV5-5,.,TRBJ2-7,TGTGCCAGCAAACGTTGGGCTACGGGACAGTTTGGGTACGAGCAGTACTTC,CASKRWATGQFGYEQYF
.,TRBV30,.,TRBJ1-6,TGTGCCTGTGAGGGTTCCTATAATTCACCCCTCCACTTT,CACEGSYNSPLHF
.,TRBV7-2,.,TRBJ1-5,TGTGCCAGCAGCTTGAGGGGGACGGTTCAGCCCCAGCATTTT,CASSLRGTVQPQHF
TRBD1,TRBV24-1,.,TRBJ2-2,TGTGCCTCCCAGGGGGAGAACACCGGGGAGCTGTTTTTT,CASQGENTGELFF
.,TRBV11-3,.,TRBJ2-3,TGTGCCAGCAGCCCCCAATTCACAGATACGCAGTATTTT,CASSPQFTDTQYF
TRBD1,TRBV27,once,TRBJ1-2,TGTGCCAGCAGTCCAGGGGGCTGGTATGGCTACACCTTC,CASSPGGWYGYTF
.,TRBV7-8,.,TRBJ1-5,TGTGCCAGCAGCTTACAGGATATGGGTCTGGGTCAGCCCCAGCATTTT,CASSLQDMGLGQPQHF
TRBD1,TRBV15,.,TRBJ1-2,TGTGCCACCAGCAGAGATAGGACAGGGTATGGCTACACCTTC,CATSRDRTGYGYTF
TRBD2,TRBV10-3,.,TRBJ2-7,TGTGCCATCAGTGAGGCTAGCGGTAGCTACGAGCAGTACTTC,CAISEASGSYEQYF